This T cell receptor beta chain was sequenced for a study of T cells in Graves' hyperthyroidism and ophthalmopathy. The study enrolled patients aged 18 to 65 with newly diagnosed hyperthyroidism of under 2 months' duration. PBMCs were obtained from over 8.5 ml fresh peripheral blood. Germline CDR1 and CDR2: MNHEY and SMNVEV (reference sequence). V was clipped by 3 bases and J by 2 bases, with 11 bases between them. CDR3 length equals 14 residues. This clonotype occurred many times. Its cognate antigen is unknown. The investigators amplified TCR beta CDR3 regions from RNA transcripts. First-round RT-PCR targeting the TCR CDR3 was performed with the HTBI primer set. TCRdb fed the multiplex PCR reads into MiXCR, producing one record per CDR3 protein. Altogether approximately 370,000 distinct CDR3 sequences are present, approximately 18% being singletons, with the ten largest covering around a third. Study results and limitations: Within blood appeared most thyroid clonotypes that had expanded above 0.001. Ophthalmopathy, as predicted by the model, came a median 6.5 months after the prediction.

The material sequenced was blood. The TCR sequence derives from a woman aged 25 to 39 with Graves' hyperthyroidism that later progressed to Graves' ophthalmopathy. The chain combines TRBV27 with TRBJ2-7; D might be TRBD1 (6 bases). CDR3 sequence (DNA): TGTGCCAGCAGTTTCGGACAGCATGCCTACGAGCAGTACTTC. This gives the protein CASSFGQHAYEQYF.